The entry below gives a single T cell receptor (beta chain) sequence along with its context. Its target is unknown. This sample stems from a study of T-cell memory formation after mild COVID-19. Germline-derived CDR1 and CDR2 are WNHNN and SYGVQD (reference sequence). V was trimmed by 2 bases and J by 1 base, leaving 8 bases between them. The CDR3 consists of 14 residues. TCRdb redid the calling of the 5' RACE reads with MiXCR, one entry per CDR3 protein. The table shows around 300,000 distinct CDR3 sequences, with 13% occurring only once. Regarding the study as a whole: Shrinking CD4+ clones were chiefly CM and EM; CD8+ ones were chiefly EMRA.

Sequences were obtained from PBMCs or a T cell subset sorted from them (not recorded which). The source of this sequence is a man aged 18 to 30 who had mild COVID-19 (a few samples of this study predate the infection). Cell type and time point are not known. This rearrangement joins TRBV10-1 to TRBJ2-5, with D tentatively TRBD2 (6 bases). CDR3 coding DNA: TGCGCCAGCAGTGAGGGGACTGTCCAAGAGACCCAGTACTTC. Amino acid sequence: CASSEGTVQETQYF.